Reported below is one T cell receptor beta chain. The sample originates from a study of identical twins. TCRdb re-called the 5' RACE reads with MiXCR, one entry per CDR3 protein. The top ten hold approximately 0.95% of the sample, which has about 520,000 distinct CDR3 sequences, approximately 22% seen once. The germline V gene encodes CDR1 GTSNPN and CDR2 SVGIG (reference sequence). The CDR3 is 14 amino acids. Trimming stripped 0 bases from V and 8 bases from J, with 16 bases between. These records were also assigned to another study, of T cells expressing NK-cell markers. That study adds: Source material for TCR beta repertoires consisted of sorted CD3+CD56+NKG2C+, CD3+CD56+NKG2C- and CD3+CD56-NKG2C+ T cells. In about 6 donors, dominant CD3+CD56+NKG2C+ clonotypes ranked among the top 10 CD8+ clonotypes. Clones of NKG2C+ T cells that had expanded were of unclear HCMV specificity.

V usage is TRBV30 and J usage is TRBJ1-2; no definite D call. The TCR comes from a woman aged 18-35 years in good health. Sequencing input: CD4+ T cells sorted from blood. CDR3 coding DNA: TGTGCCTGGAGTGTTTACGGCGCAGGTGAAGGCTACACCTTC. Its translation is CAWSVYGAGEGYTF.